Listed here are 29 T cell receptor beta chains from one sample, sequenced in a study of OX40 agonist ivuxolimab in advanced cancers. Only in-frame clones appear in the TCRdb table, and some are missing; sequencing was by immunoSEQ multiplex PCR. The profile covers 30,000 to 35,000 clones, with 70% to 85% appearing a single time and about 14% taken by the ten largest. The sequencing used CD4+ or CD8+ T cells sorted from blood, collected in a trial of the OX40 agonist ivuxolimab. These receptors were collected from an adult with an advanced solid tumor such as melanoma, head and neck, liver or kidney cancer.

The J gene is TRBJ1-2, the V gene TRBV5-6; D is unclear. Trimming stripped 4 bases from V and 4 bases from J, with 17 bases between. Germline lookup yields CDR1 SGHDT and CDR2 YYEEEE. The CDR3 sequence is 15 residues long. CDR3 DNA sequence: TGTGCCAGCAGCCCCGAGGATCGGGCAGGCTATGGCTACACCTTC. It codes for CASSPEDRAGYGYTF.

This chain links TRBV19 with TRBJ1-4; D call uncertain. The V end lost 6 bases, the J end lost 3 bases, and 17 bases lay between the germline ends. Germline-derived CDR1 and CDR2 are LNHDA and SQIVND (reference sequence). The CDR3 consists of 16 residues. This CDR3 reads CASRVTGIGSNEKLFF. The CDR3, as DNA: TGTGCCAGTAGGGTGACCGGGATAGGGTCTAATGAAAAACTGTTTTTT.

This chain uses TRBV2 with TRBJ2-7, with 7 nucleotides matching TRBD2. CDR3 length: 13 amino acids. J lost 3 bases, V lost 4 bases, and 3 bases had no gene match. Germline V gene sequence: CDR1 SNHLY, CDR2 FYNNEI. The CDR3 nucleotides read TGTGCCAGCAGTGTAGCGGGTAACTACGAGCAGTACTTC. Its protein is CASSVAGNYEQYF.

The chain's CDR3 is CASSKGLGTGGSDTQYF. CDR3 nucleotides: TGTGCCAGCAGCAAAGGGCTGGGGACAGGGGGTTCAGATACGCAGTATTTT. The chain couples TRBV7-8 to TRBJ2-3; TRBD1 agrees at 11 bases. Losses at the gene ends were 5 bases for V and 4 bases for J; bases not matched to a gene: 11. The CDR3 is 17 amino acids. CDR1 is SGHVS, CDR2 FQNEAQ, per germline.

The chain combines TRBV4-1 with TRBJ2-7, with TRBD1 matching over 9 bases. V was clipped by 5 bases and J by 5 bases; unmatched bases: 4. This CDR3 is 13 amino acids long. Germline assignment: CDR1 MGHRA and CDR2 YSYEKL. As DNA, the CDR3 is TGCGCCAGCAGCGCGACAGGGGGAAACGAGCAGTACTTC. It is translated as CASSATGGNEQYF.

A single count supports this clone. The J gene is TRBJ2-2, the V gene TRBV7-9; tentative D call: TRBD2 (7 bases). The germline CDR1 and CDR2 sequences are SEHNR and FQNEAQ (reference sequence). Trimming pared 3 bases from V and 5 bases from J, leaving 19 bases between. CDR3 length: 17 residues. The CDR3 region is CASSLEGRGPRTGELFF. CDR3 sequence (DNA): TGTGCCAGCAGCTTGGAAGGGCGGGGGCCGAGGACCGGGGAGCTGTTTTTT. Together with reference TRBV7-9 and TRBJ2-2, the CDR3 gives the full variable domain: DTGVSQNPRHKITKRGQNVTFRCDPISEHNRLYWYRQTLGQGPEFLTYFQNEAQLEKSRLLSDRFSAERPKGSFSTLEIQRTEQGDSAMYLCASSLEGRGPRTGELFFGEGSRLTVL.

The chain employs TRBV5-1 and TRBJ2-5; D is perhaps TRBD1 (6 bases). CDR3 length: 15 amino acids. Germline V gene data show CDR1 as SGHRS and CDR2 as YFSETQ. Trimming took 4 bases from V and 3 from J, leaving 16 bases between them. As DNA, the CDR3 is TGCGCCAGCAGCCAGATACCGGGACACAAAGAGACCCAGTACTTC. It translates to CASSQIPGHKETQYF.

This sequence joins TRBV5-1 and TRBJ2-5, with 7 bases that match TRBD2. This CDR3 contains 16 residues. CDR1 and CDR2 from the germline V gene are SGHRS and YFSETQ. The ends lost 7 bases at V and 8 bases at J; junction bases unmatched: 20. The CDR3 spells CASSRFDPSGTGTQYF. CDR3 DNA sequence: TGCGCCAGCTCTCGGTTCGACCCCAGCGGGACGGGAACCCAGTACTTC.

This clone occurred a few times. In nucleotides, the CDR3 is TGTGCCAGTAGTCCCCTCCGACAGGGGGCTAGCTCCTACGAGCAGTACTTC. It translates to CASSPLRQGASSYEQYF. The V and J genes are TRBV19 and TRBJ2-7; 10 bases fit TRBD1. CDR3 size: 17 residues. Germline-derived CDR1 and CDR2 are LNHDA and SQIVND (reference sequence). The V segment lost 5 bases and the J segment 0 bases; nucleotides outside the gene matches: 10.

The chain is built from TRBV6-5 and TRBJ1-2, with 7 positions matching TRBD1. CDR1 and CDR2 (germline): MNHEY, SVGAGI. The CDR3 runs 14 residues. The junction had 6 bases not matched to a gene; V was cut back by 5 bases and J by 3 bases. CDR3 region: CASSHRDSDYGYTF. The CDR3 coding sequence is TGTGCCAGCAGTCACCGGGACAGTGACTATGGCTACACCTTC.

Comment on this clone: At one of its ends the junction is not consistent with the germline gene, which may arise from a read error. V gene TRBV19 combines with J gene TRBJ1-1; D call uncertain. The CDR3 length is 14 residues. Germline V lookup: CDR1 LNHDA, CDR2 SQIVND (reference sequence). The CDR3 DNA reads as TGTGCCAGTAGTGTAGACAAGAGGAACACTGAAGCTTTCTTT. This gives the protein CASSVDKRNTEAFF.

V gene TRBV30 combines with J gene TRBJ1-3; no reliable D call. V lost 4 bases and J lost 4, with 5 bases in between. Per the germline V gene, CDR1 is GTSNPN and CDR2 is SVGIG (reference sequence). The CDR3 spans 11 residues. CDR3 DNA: TGTGCCTGGACGACGGGAAACACCATATATTTT. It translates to CAWTTGNTIYF.

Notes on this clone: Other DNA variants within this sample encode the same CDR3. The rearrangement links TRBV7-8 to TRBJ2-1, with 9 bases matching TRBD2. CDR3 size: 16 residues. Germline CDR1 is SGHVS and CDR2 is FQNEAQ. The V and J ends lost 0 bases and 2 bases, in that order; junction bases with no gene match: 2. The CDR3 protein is CASSLAGLATYNEQFF. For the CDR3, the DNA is TGTGCCAGCAGCTTAGCCGGACTAGCGACCTACAATGAGCAGTTCTTC.

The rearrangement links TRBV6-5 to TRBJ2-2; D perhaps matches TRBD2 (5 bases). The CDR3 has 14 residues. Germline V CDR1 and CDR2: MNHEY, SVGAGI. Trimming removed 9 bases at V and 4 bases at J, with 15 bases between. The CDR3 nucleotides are TGTGCCAGTCGGGCGAGGGAGAGCACCGGGGAGCTGTTTTTT. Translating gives CASRARESTGELFF.

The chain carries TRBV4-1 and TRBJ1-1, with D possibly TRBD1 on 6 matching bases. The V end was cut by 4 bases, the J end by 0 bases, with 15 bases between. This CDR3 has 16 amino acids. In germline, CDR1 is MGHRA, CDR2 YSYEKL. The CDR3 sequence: CASSLDRSLMNTEAFF. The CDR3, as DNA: TGCGCCAGCAGCCTAGACAGGTCCCTCATGAACACTGAAGCTTTCTTT.

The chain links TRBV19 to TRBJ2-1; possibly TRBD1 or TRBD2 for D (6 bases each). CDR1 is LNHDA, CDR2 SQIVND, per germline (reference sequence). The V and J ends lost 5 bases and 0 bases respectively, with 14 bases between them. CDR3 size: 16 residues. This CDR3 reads CASSSRDKSSYNEQFF. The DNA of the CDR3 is TGTGCCAGTAGTTCGCGGGACAAGAGCTCCTACAATGAGCAGTTCTTC.

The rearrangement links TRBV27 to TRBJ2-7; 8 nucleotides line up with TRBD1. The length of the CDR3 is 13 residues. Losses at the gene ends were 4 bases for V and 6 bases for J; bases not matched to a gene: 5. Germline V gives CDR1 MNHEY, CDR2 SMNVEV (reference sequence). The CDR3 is CASSWDRIGEQYF. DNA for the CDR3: TGTGCCAGCAGTTGGGACAGGATTGGCGAGCAGTACTTC.

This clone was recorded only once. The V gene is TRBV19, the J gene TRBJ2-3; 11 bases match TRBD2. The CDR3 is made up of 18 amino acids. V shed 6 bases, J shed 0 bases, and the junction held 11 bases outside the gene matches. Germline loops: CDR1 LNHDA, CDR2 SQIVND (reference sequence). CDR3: CASSPTSGRASSTDTQYF. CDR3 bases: TGTGCCAGTAGCCCTACTAGCGGGAGAGCCTCGAGCACAGATACGCAGTATTTT. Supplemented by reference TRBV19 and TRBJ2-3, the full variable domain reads DGGITQSPKYLFRKEGQNVTLSCEQNLNHDAMYWYRQDPGQGLRLIYYSQIVNDFQKGDIAEGYSVSREKKESFPLTVTSAQKNPTAFYLCASSPTSGRASSTDTQYFGPGTRLTVL.

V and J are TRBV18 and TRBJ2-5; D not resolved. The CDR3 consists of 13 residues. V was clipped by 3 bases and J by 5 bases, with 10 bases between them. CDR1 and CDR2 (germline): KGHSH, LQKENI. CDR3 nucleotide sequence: TGTGCCAGCTCACCTCAGGCGGAGGAGACCCAGTACTTC. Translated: CASSPQAEETQYF. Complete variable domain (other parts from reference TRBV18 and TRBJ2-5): NAGVMQNPRHLVRRRGQEARLRCSPMKGHSHVYWYRQLPEEGLKFMVYLQKENIIDESGMPKERFSAEFPKEGPSILRIQQVVRGDSAAYFCASSPQAEETQYFGPGTRLLVL.

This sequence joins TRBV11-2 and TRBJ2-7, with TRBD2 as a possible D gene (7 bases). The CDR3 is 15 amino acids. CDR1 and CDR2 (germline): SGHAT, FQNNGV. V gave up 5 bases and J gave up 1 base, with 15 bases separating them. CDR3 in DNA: TGTGCCAGCAGCCCAAGGGGGGGGCTATCCTACGAGCAGTACTTC. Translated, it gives CASSPRGGLSYEQYF.

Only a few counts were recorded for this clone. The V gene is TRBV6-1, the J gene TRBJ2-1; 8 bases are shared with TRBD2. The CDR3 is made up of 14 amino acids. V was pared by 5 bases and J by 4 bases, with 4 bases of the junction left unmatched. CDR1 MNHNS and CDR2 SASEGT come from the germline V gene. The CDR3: CASSPGGAYNEQFF. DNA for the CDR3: TGTGCCAGCAGTCCCGGGGGGGCATACAATGAGCAGTTCTTC.

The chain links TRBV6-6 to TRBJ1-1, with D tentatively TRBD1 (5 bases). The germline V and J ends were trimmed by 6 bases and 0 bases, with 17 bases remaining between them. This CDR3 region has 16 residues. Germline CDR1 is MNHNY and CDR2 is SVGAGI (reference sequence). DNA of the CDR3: TGTGCCAGCAGCAGCGGGACGGGGGTGGTGAACACTGAAGCTTTCTTT. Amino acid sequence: CASSSGTGVVNTEAFF.

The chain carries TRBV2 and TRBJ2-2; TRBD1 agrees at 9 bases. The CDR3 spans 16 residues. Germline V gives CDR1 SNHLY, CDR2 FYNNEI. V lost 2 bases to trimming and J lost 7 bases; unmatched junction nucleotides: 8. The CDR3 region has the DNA TGTGCCAGCAGTGAATACGGGACAGGGCGGGGCGGGGAGCTGTTTTTT. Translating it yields CASSEYGTGRGGELFF.

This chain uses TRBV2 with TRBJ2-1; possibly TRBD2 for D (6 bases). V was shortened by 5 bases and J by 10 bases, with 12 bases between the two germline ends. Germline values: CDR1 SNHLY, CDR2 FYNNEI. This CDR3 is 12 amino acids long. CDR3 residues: CASSRSLAEQFF. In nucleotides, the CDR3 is TGTGCCAGCAGTCGCTCGCTAGCGGAGCAGTTCTTC.

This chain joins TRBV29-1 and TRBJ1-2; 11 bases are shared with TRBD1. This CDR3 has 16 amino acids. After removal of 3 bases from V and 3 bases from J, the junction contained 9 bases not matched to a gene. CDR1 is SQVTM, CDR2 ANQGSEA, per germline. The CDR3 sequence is CSVDWGQGEQDYGYTF. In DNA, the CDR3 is TGCAGCGTTGATTGGGGACAGGGGGAGCAGGACTATGGCTACACCTTC.

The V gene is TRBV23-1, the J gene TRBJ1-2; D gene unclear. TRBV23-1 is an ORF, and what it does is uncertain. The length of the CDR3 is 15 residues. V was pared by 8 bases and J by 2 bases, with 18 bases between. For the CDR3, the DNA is TGCGCCAGCTGGAAGACTCATCTGGGCAACTATGGCTACACCTTC. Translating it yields CASWKTHLGNYGYTF.

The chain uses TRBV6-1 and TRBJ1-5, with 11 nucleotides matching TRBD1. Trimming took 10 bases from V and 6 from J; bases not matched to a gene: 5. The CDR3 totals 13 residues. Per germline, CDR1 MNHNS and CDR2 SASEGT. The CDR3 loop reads CATGQGARQPQHF. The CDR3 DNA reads TGTGCCACCGGACAGGGGGCTCGTCAGCCCCAGCATTTT.

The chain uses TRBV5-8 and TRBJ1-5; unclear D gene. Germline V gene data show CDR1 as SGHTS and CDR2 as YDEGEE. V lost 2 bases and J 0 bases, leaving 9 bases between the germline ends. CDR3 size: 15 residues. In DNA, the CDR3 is TGTGCCAGCAGCTTTTCCAGGTATAGCAATCAGCCCCAGCATTTT. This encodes CASSFSRYSNQPQHF.

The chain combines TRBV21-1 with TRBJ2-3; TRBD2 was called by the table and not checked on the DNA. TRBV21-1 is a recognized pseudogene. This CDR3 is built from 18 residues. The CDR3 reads CASSKDLAGRFSTDTQYF. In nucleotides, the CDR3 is TGTGCCAGCAGCAAAGACCTTGCGGGCAGATTTAGCACAGATACGCAGTATTTT.